The source of this TCR beta chain is a study of T cell responses to AZD1222 COVID-19 vaccine. Method: immunoSEQ multiplex PCR; TCRdb's copy keeps in-frame clones and lacks some. The sample shows about 180,000 clones, roughly 88% of them seen only once. This CDR3 region has 14 residues. Per the germline V gene, CDR1 is SQVTM and CDR2 is ANQGSEA. The V gene lost 4 bases and the J gene lost 3 bases, with 13 bases spanning the gap. V gene TRBV29-1 combines with J gene TRBJ1-5; D unclear. The receptor was derived from an adult in good health. The sequencing used peripheral blood, collected on day 0 of AZD1222 vaccination. The DNA for the CDR3 is TGCAGCGTTGTTGAAAGCTCCATCAATCAGCCCCAGCATTTT. Protein product: CSVVESSINQPQHF. Filled out from reference TRBV29-1 and TRBJ1-5, the complete variable domain reads SAVISQKPSRDICQRGTSLTIQCQVDSQVTMMFWYRQQPGQSLTLIATANQGSEATYESGFVIDKFPISRPNLTFSTLTVSNMSPEDSSIYLCSVVESSINQPQHFGDGTRLSIL.